This T cell receptor (beta chain) came from a study of CD8+CD57+ T cells in acquired aplastic anemia. Study summary: Recorded DNA amounts for sorted CD4+ and CD8+ cells had an average of 3.2 ug.

The trim removed 5 bases at V and 5 bases at J, leaving 11 bases unmatched. Germline CDR1 SGHVS, CDR2 FNYEAQ. CDR3 length: 15 residues. Using genomic DNA as the template, TCR beta VDJ and CDR3 profiling was carried out. Each CDR3 protein is one row after TCRdb ran MiXCR on the reads. The sample contains about 68,000 distinct CDR3 sequences, approximately 51% of which appear only once. The sample holds many counts of this clonotype. Its target is unknown. Findings and caveats of the study: Simpson's diversity of CD8+ cells was not significantly different in patients compared with controls. About 29 CD8+ CDR3 sequences occurred in both the patients and the controls.

This TCR was sampled from a human donor in good health, serving as a control. The sample taken for sequencing was sorted CD4+, CD8+, or CD8+CD57+ T cells (not recorded which) from PBMCs. This sequence joins TRBV7-6 and TRBJ2-7; TRBD1 agrees at 8 bases. The CDR3 region is CASSPRQGRFNEQYF. Here the CDR3 DNA reads TGTGCCAGCAGCCCAAGACAGGGGAGGTTCAACGAGCAGTACTTC.